The 8 T cell receptor beta chains presented below share a single source sample, sequenced in a study of T-cell reconstitution after alpha-beta-depleted transplantation in children. Unique molecular identifiers were incorporated during preparation of the TCRbeta library. TCRdb redid the calling of the PCR reads with MiXCR, one entry per CDR3 protein. The sample lists 200,000 to 250,000 distinct CDR3 sequences, approximately 9% seen once, with around 6.2% in the top ten. The sequenced sample was PBMCs from the stem cell graft donor, obtained from the stem cell graft. The receptor source for this set is a human donor who donated a stem cell graft to a child with acute lymphoblastic leukemia.

The J gene is TRBJ1-2, the V gene TRBV4-1; the match to TRBD1 covers 7 bases. The length of the CDR3 is 13 residues. Germline V gene sequence: CDR1 MGHRA, CDR2 YSYEKL. With 0 bases clipped from V and 7 bases from J, the junction kept 2 bases outside the gene matches. The CDR3 sequence: CASSQDRGFGYTF. The CDR3 nucleotides read TGCGCCAGCAGCCAAGACAGGGGGTTTGGCTACACCTTC.

V gene TRBV7-2 combines with J gene TRBJ2-5, with TRBD2 matching 9 bases. The CDR3 totals 14 residues. Germline lookup yields CDR1 SGHTA and CDR2 FQGNSA. V lost 3 bases, J lost 4 bases, and 3 bases stayed unmatched. DNA of the CDR3: TGTGCCAGCAGCTTTGCGGGGGGGATAGAGACCCAGTACTTC. Protein sequence: CASSFAGGIETQYF.

In this sample, this clonotype turned up many times. This rearrangement joins TRBV6-2 or TRBV6-3 to TRBJ2-2, with TRBD2 identical over 9 bases. Germline V gene lookup returns CDR1 MNHEY and CDR2 SVGEGT. The CDR3 contains 15 residues. Trimming removed 5 bases from V and 4 bases from J; junction bases left unmatched: 5. The CDR3, as DNA: TGTGCCAGCAGTCCAACGCGGGGGGGCACCGGGGAGCTGTTTTTT. Its translation: CASSPTRGGTGELFF.

The chain joins TRBV5-1 to TRBJ1-6; TRBD1 aligns across 9 bases. The V gene end was trimmed by 4 bases and the J gene end by 7 bases; junction bases not matched to a gene: 12. Germline CDR1 and CDR2: SGHRS and YFSETQ. The CDR3 spans 17 residues. CDR3 bases: TGCGCCAGCAGCGTAGATCCATCCGGGACAGGGAATTCACCCCTCCACTTT. Its protein is CASSVDPSGTGNSPLHF.

The chain employs TRBV6-5 and TRBJ1-5; no clear D. The length of the CDR3 is 14 residues. Trimming pared 2 bases from V and 2 bases from J, leaving 7 bases between. CDR1 and CDR2 from the germline V gene are MNHEY and SVGAGI. CDR3 sequence: CASSYGYGNQPQHF. In DNA, the CDR3 is TGTGCCAGCAGTTACGGATATGGCAATCAGCCCCAGCATTTT.

This clonotype was counted a few times. V usage is TRBV29-1 and J usage is TRBJ1-2; D is unresolved. From germline, CDR1 is SQVTM and CDR2 ANQGSEA. CDR3 length: 13 residues. Trimming stripped 3 bases from V and 4 bases from J, with 12 bases between. CDR3 DNA sequence: TGCAGCGTTGACTGGGGAGGAGGCTATGGCTACACCTTC. Translation gives CSVDWGGGYGYTF.

This clonotype has a handful of counts. The chain is built from TRBV5-6 and TRBJ2-2; D uncertain. With 3 bases removed from V and 6 bases from J, the gap between germline ends came to 6 bases. This CDR3 spans 12 amino acids. The germline gives CDR1 SGHDT, CDR2 YYEEEE. CDR3: CASSSVSGELFF. CDR3 nucleotides: TGTGCCAGCAGCTCGGTGTCCGGGGAGCTGTTTTTT.

This clonotype was counted between two and nine times. The chain carries TRBV20-1 and TRBJ2-7; D perhaps matches TRBD2 (5 bases). Trimming shortened V by 5 bases and J by 2 bases, and 10 bases separated the two germline ends. The CDR3 has 12 amino acids. CDR1 is DFQATT, CDR2 SNEGSKA, per germline (reference sequence). CDR3 coding DNA: TGCAGTGCTGCGGACTGGACCTACGAGCAGTACTTC. Its translation is CSAADWTYEQYF.